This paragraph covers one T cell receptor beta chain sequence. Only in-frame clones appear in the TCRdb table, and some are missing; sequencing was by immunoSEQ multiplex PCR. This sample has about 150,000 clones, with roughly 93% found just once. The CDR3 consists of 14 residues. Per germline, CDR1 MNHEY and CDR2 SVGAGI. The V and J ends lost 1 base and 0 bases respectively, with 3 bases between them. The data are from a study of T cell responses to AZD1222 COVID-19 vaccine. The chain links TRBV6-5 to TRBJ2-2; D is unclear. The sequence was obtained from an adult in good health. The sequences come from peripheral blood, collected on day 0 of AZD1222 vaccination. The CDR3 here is CASSYLSNTGELFF. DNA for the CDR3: TGTGCCAGCAGTTACTTGTCGAACACCGGGGAGCTGTTTTTT.